This T cell receptor (beta chain) was identified during a study of cytomegalovirus exposure and HLA in healthy donors (dated by TCRdb to about 2017). Concerning the study at large: An earlier analysis of roughly 500 of the donors reported 250 to 300 Gb of sequence data and about 100 million unique TCR beta sequences from about 180 million T cells. A later genetic analysis took genome-wide SNP genotypes for about 55% of the 666 donors and used that subset as a discovery cohort. To predict cytomegalovirus infection status, the study brought together high-throughput TCR immunosequencing, statistical association of individual TCRs with disease status, and machine learning. To decide whether each TCR beta V gene segment behaved as functional or pseudogenic, an earlier analysis of some 570 of the donors relied on high-throughput TCR beta sequencing. About 320 gigabases of sequencing data and roughly 90 million unique TCR sequences were included in an early release covering 550 to 800 HLA-typed donors. Five DR-DQ haplotypes were handled as single units for association and clustering, since linkage in the cohort was strong. The study aimed to test whether cataloging public T cell receptors could reveal signatures of past pathogen exposure. The number of donors typed differed by locus, with about 629-640 for A, B, C, DRB1 and DQB1, over 500 for DQA1, 600 to 610 for DPA1, and around 460 for DPB1. Donor age, sex, ethnicity and CMV serostatus were compiled together with the repertoire data. Among 398 genotyped donors of the cohort, an average of roughly 230,000 unique TCR beta nucleotide sequences was sequenced per donor, of which 15% to 20% were non-productive. The study profiled the T cell repertoires of about 720 subjects by immunosequencing and related them to cytomegalovirus serostatus. Besides the first cohort of 550 to 750 subjects, a separate validation cohort made up of about 120 different subjects was used. All discovery cohort repertoires had been generated using a single sequencing platform. Class I and class II HLA loci were covered by the typing at four-digit resolution. The later analysis used no new phenotypic data to find candidate immune exposures, relying instead on TCR beta sequences and their occurrence across donors. Of the 300 to 450 genotyped donors, over 80% were placed in the genetic ancestry cluster associated with self-reported Caucasian donors. A later analysis re-examined previously published TCR beta repertoires from just over 650 donors and added high-resolution HLA genotyping to investigate patterns of TCR occurrence.

From cysteine to phenylalanine, the CDR3 is 15 amino acids long. Only the CDR3 DNA is retained, 45 bases long and in frame from the first base. The germline V gene supplies CDR1 SGHAT and CDR2 FQNNGV. From V the trimming removes 3 bases and from J it removes 3 bases, while the gene matches leave 3 bases of the junction unaccounted for. Library preparation employed the immunoSEQ multiplex PCR assay. For the multiplex PCR, a mixture combining 60 forward primers for TCR Vbeta segments and 13 reverse primers for TCR Jbeta segments was used. The CDR3 region of rearranged TCR beta genes was amplified from genomic DNA by a multiplex PCR assay. Amplified TCR beta libraries were sequenced as 87-base-pair reads on the Illumina HiSeq System. The original methods were these. In a later analysis, approximately 74 million unique TCR beta chains were counted across the 690 or so repertoires, and roughly 11 million of these chains were shared by at least two donors. A nearest-neighbor algorithm error-corrected the raw reads and collapsed the reads into unique sequences, merging closely related sequences to remove PCR and sequencing errors. To assign V, D and J gene segments, CDR3 sequences were aligned to IMGT reference sequences. For a sequence to be retained, at least a six-nucleotide match to both a V gene segment and a J gene segment was required. Rearrangements were called productive when the CDR3 lacked stop codons and stayed in frame with V and J; all others were non-productive. CDR3 was defined according to IMGT convention as the region running from the second conserved V-encoded cysteine to the conserved J-encoded phenylalanine. Sequences without an unambiguous match to a single V gene segment were excluded from the earlier analysis of about 600 of the donors. In an earlier analysis of 587 of the donors, a V segment was called functional when productive rearrangements were above 56.7%, and segregating when the standard deviation between donors exceeded 5%. A statistical classification framework was built for diagnosing cytomegalovirus status from the catalog of TCR beta chain sequences. V and J gene assignment, in a later analysis, came from comparing TCR nucleotide sequences with IMGT/GENE-DB human TR gene sequences. In a later analysis, CDR3 sequences and most-parsimonious VDJ recombination scenarios were assigned using the TCRdist pipeline. In a later analysis, every TCR beta chain was defined by the combination of its CDR3 amino acid sequence and its V-gene family, and reads without a unique V-gene family were dropped. In a later analysis, several hundred highly shared, low-generation-probability nucleotide sequences were removed to address suspected cross-contamination and a sequencing artifact. A later analysis calculated a clonal expansion index for each public chain from normalized within-repertoire ranks of inferred template counts. Generation probabilities in a later analysis came from a VDJ recombination model fitted to out-of-frame rearrangements, and those results were checked against IGoR. In a later analysis, TCR-TCR, TCR-HLA and TCR-CMV co-occurrence was scored with hypergeometric tests, and a repertoire-size bias correction was applied to TCR pairs. A later analysis estimated false discovery rates by permuting HLA or CMV assignments 20 times. In a later analysis, co-occurring TCRs were grouped with DBSCAN, and TCRdist sequence similarity was added when clustering was performed within HLA-allele-positive subsets. Repertoires with fewer than 30,000 or more than 120,000 public chains, plus five repertoires with anomalous nucleotide sharing, were excluded from co-occurrence clustering. In TCRdb, the immuneACCESS table is reduced to in-frame sequences with V and J assigned. These tables do not hold every clone; where another copy was compared, an unresolved V gene accounts for under half, and the others remain unexplained. V and J calls and clone size follow that table, whereas D and trimming were derived from the DNA. Recorded for this sample are about 140,000 clones; roughly three fifths of them occurred a single time. Jointly, the top ten make up 6.5% of the sample.

Study-level results and caveats: A later analysis found that HLA-associated TCR beta chains were more clonally expanded and had lower generation probabilities than equally common non-associated chains. CMV serostatus was the only immune exposure information available for the cohort. A cluster of highly shared sequence variants was judged likely to represent a technical artifact of the sequencing pipeline. A total of about 180 TCR beta chains were listed by the study as associated with cytomegalovirus. Linkage disequilibrium might explain the correlated functional status among segregating V segments, but an unknown experimental factor could not be excluded. Roughly uniform sequencing depth across donors was assumed in presence/absence analyses, although this assumption may not hold. The 87-base-pair reads could not distinguish some IMGT-functional V segments, including TRBV6-2 and TRBV6-3, so those segments were excluded. Because counts were too low, about 18 rarely observed V segments, including chromosome 9 orphons, were excluded from the earlier analysis of 500 to 700 of the donors. A later analysis found that TCR association rates varied across HLA loci, with DRB1 alleles showing the most associated TCRs and HLA-C alleles the fewest. In an earlier analysis of around 600 of the donors, most TCR beta V segments appeared in productive rearrangements about 87% or about 30% of the time, broadly matching IMGT annotations. A further reported finding was that TCR beta sequences accurately predicted the HLA-A and HLA-B alleles for most subjects in the first cohort. The classifier was reported to diagnose cytomegalovirus status with high specificity and sensitivity in both the original cohort and the validation cohort. According to a later analysis, parvovirus B19, influenza, CMV and Epstein-Barr virus appeared linked to several top co-occurrence clusters. Most TCR sequences were seen in very few donors, while some public TCRs were found in many individuals. An association between a missense DCLRE1C variant and V-gene and J-gene trimming of TCR beta chains was found in a later genetic analysis and replicated in an independent cohort. It was suggested by the authors that the approach could potentially be generalized to other disease states and immunological phenotypes. Specific HLA alleles were associated with 15,000 to 20,000 TCR beta sequences at a false discovery rate of 0.05 in a later analysis. According to a later analysis, most CMV-associated TCR beta chains appeared to be HLA-restricted, and the HLA associations seemed to be driven largely by CMV exposure. Because HLA typing was missing for some donors at each locus, association tests included only the typed subset. This cohort had only TCR beta chains sequenced, and the lack of alpha or paired-chain data limited which features could be detected. When HLA alleles, especially DR and DQ, strongly co-occurred, TCR associations were difficult to assign to individual alleles. In vitro tests confirmed that three of the cytomegalovirus-associated TCR beta chains recognize cytomegalovirus antigens. Compared with the approximately 720-donor mean, donors in an Asian-associated ancestry cluster had fewer N-insertions in productive TCRs, according to a later genetic analysis.

The cohort was made up of hundreds of healthy bone marrow donors. At the time of sampling, all cohort members were nominally healthy, though unrecorded immune exposures were likely present. The donor tested CMV seronegative, placing the donor among the 352 seronegative members of the cohort. A peripheral blood sample was provided by each donor, and peripheral blood mononuclear cells were used for TCR beta sequencing. Genomic DNA extraction from the blood cell samples was performed with the Qiagen DNeasy Blood Extraction Kit. A note on this clone: The antigen this receptor binds is unknown. Per-base quality was not reported, and no clone a single base away is much larger than it.

In this chain, TRBV11-2 is recombined with TRBJ1-5, with 9 central nucleotides matching TRBD1. The clonotype comes from a woman in her sixties or seventies in good health and CMV-seronegative. Sequencing was carried out using PBMCs. The DNA sequence is given as TGTGCCAGCAGCTTTGGGACAGGGAACAATCAGCCCCAGCATTTT. The resulting protein is CASSFGTGNNQPQHF.